This is a list of T cell receptor beta chains from one sample in a study of T cells in Graves' hyperthyroidism and ophthalmopathy. TCRdb passed the multiplex PCR reads through MiXCR, listing each CDR3 protein once. Here the sample spans approximately 380,000 distinct CDR3 sequences, around 20% being singletons. Sequenced: blood. The receptors shown here come from a man between 18 and 35 years old with Graves' ophthalmopathy. Both conserved end residues are part of each CDR3. Each record gives: V gene, J gene, D gene, clone size, CDR3 DNA, CDR3 protein. D genes are given only for firm matches. Expanded clones get a size class; other rows say once, few or many, or leave the size out.

v_gene: TRBV24-1
j_gene: TRBJ1-2
d_gene: .
abundance: few
CDR3nt: TGTGCCACCAGCCCTACGACGCACATTAATGGCTACACCTTC
CDR3aa: CATSPTTHINGYTF

v_gene: TRBV11-2
j_gene: TRBJ2-1
d_gene: .
abundance: many
CDR3nt: TGTGCCAGCAGTCCGGGCCTTCGCGGCAATGAGCAGTTCTTC
CDR3aa: CASSPGLRGNEQFF

v_gene: TRBV2
j_gene: TRBJ1-1
d_gene: TRBD1
abundance: few
CDR3nt: TGTGCCAGCACCCAACCCCGGGACAGGGGGCTTGAAGCTTTCTTT
CDR3aa: CASTQPRDRGLEAFF

v_gene: TRBV12-3/TRBV12-4
j_gene: TRBJ2-2
d_gene: .
abundance: .
CDR3nt: TGTGCCAGCAGTTTGGGGGTCACCGGGGAGCTGTTTTTT
CDR3aa: CASSLGVTGELFF

v_gene: TRBV7-8
j_gene: TRBJ2-7
d_gene: TRBD2
abundance: .
CDR3nt: TGTGCCAGCAGCTTAGAGGCGGGGGACGCGTACGAGCAGTACTTC
CDR3aa: CASSLEAGDAYEQYF

v_gene: TRBV7-9
j_gene: TRBJ1-4
d_gene: .
abundance: few
CDR3nt: TGTGCCAGCAGCCCTCCAACTAATGAAAAACTGTTTTTT
CDR3aa: CASSPPTNEKLFF

v_gene: TRBV10-3
j_gene: TRBJ1-1
d_gene: .
abundance: many
CDR3nt: TGTGCCATCAGCCTCGGGGACACCAACACTGAAGCTTTCTTT
CDR3aa: CAISLGDTNTEAFF

v_gene: TRBV7-8
j_gene: TRBJ1-3
d_gene: .
abundance: .
CDR3nt: TGTGCCAGCACCGAGGGGGACTCTTACTCTGGAAACACCATATATTTT
CDR3aa: CASTEGDSYSGNTIYF

v_gene: TRBV9
j_gene: TRBJ1-2
d_gene: TRBD1
abundance: few
CDR3nt: TGTGCCAGCAGCGAGGGACAGGGGGCCTATGGCTACACCTTC
CDR3aa: CASSEGQGAYGYTF

v_gene: TRBV6-1
j_gene: TRBJ1-4
d_gene: TRBD1
abundance: many
CDR3nt: TGTGCCAGCAGCGCCGGGACAGAAGCCGAAAAACTGTTTTTT
CDR3aa: CASSAGTEAEKLFF

v_gene: TRBV6-5
j_gene: TRBJ1-2
d_gene: .
abundance: few
CDR3nt: TGTGCCAGCAGTTACTCGAAATTTAACTATGGCTACACCTTC
CDR3aa: CASSYSKFNYGYTF

v_gene: TRBV9
j_gene: TRBJ2-5
d_gene: TRBD2
abundance: many
CDR3nt: TGTGCCAGCAGCACCCTCACTAGCGGGGGGATTCAAGAGACCCAGTACTTC
CDR3aa: CASSTLTSGGIQETQYF

v_gene: TRBV7-3
j_gene: TRBJ2-3
d_gene: TRBD2
abundance: many
CDR3nt: TGTGCCAGCAGCACGAGCGGGGGGGCCACAGATACGCAGTATTTT
CDR3aa: CASSTSGGATDTQYF

v_gene: TRBV7-7
j_gene: TRBJ2-1
d_gene: TRBD2
abundance: .
CDR3nt: TGTGCCAGCAGCTTAGGACTAGCCGATGAGCAGTTCTTC
CDR3aa: CASSLGLADEQFF

v_gene: TRBV27
j_gene: TRBJ2-3
d_gene: .
abundance: .
CDR3nt: TGTGCCAGCAGTTTATGGACAGCCGGTGATACGCAGTATTTT
CDR3aa: CASSLWTAGDTQYF

v_gene: TRBV27
j_gene: TRBJ1-2
d_gene: .
abundance: .
CDR3nt: TGTGCCAGCAGTTTCAACCGAGGGTCGTACTATGGCTACACCTTC
CDR3aa: CASSFNRGSYYGYTF